Below, one T cell receptor (beta chain) is given with its context. Its antigen remains unknown. The sample is drawn from a study of cytomegalovirus exposure and HLA in healthy donors. Study details: Sequencing of some 200 million T cells in an earlier analysis found more than 100 million unique TCR beta sequences.

The CDR3 loop spans 15 amino acids. V lost 0 bases and J 7 bases, leaving 12 bases between the germline ends. Germline lookup yields CDR1 MGHRA and CDR2 YSYEKL. Regarding the study as a whole: Both high specificity and high sensitivity reportedly marked the classifier's diagnosis of cytomegalovirus status. TCR beta V- and J-gene trimming, according to a later analysis, was linked to a missense DCLRE1C variant. The study designated 150 to 200 TCR beta chains cytomegalovirus-associated.

PCR employed 60 Vbeta and 13 Jbeta primers. Repertoires were generated with immunoSEQ multiplex PCR, while TCRdb's copy carries only in-frame clones and drops some. Of under 200,000 clones in the sample, 75% were seen once. Specimen: PBMCs. The sequence came from a woman in her 50s in good health and CMV-seropositive. V usage is TRBV4-1 and J usage is TRBJ2-2, with TRBD1 as a possible D gene (5 bases). The DNA of the CDR3 is TGCGCCAGCAGCCAAGATCCCGACAGTTACGGGGAGCTGTTTTTT. Protein: CASSQDPDSYGELFF.